The 28 T cell receptor beta chains presented below share a single source sample, sequenced in a study of blood T cell repertoires in COVID-19. Produced via immunoSEQ multiplex PCR; TCRdb's table is partial and in-frame only. Of roughly 250,000 clones in the sample, roughly 88% were seen once. The sample consisted of peripheral blood. Every receptor here comes from a woman aged 40 to 50 who had recovered from COVID-19.

This chain connects TRBV7-6 to TRBJ1-5, with D hard to call. Trimming took off 3 bases at V and 3 bases at J, with 6 bases between the two ends. CDR3 length: 13 residues. Germline V lookup: CDR1 SGHVS, CDR2 FNYEAQ. CDR3 DNA sequence: TGTGCCAGCAGCTTGCGGGACAATCAGCCCCAGCATTTT. This translates into CASSLRDNQPQHF.

This clone has a single count. The rearrangement joins TRBV5-8 to TRBJ2-5, with TRBD1 identical over 8 bases. This CDR3 has 12 amino acids. With 6 bases clipped from V and 6 bases from J, the junction kept 4 bases outside the gene matches. CDR1 SGHTS and CDR2 YDEGEE come from the germline V gene. The CDR3 loop is CASTYRGKTQYF. CDR3 bases: TGTGCCAGCACTTACAGGGGGAAGACCCAGTACTTC.

This chain connects TRBV3-1 (or the pseudogene TRBV3-2) to TRBJ2-1; 14 bases align to TRBD2. The CDR3 is made up of 16 amino acids. The V and J ends lost 4 bases and 6 bases, in that order; junction bases with no gene match: 5. Germline V gives CDR1 LGHDT, CDR2 YNNKEL (reference sequence). The CDR3 loop is CASSPLGLAGGNEQFF. The DNA of the CDR3 is TGTGCCAGCAGCCCCCTCGGACTAGCGGGAGGCAATGAGCAGTTCTTC.

The chain has TRBV5-5 and TRBJ2-1, with a possible D match to TRBD2 (6 bases). The CDR3 has 13 residues. V was pared by 1 base and J by 10 bases, with 12 bases between. CDR1 SGHKS and CDR2 YYEKEE come from the germline V gene (reference sequence). DNA of the CDR3: TGTGCCAGCAGCTTGTATCTAGCGCAAGAGCAGTTCTTC. The encoded protein is CASSLYLAQEQFF.

The CDR3 reads CASSAGTGFFLEKLFF. The CDR3 coding sequence is TGCGCCAGCAGTGCCGGGACAGGGTTTTTTTTGGAAAAACTGTTTTTT. This chain joins TRBV4-1 and TRBJ1-4; 9 nucleotides line up with TRBD1. Trimming took 6 bases from V and 8 from J; bases not matched to a gene: 13. Germline V gene sequence: CDR1 MGHRA, CDR2 YSYEKL. The CDR3 has 16 amino acids.

V gene TRBV2 combines with J gene TRBJ1-2; no definite D call. V lost 2 bases and J 11 bases, leaving 12 bases between the germline ends. The germline V gene has CDR1 SNHLY and CDR2 FYNNEI. This CDR3 contains 12 residues. This CDR3 is CASSEQRAWYTF. The CDR3 region has the DNA TGTGCCAGCAGTGAACAGCGGGCCTGGTACACCTTC.

This chain uses TRBV6-2 or TRBV6-3 with TRBJ2-7; 11 bases match TRBD2. V lost 0 bases and J lost 3; bases outside the gene matches: 10. Looked up from germline, CDR1 is MNHEY and CDR2 is SVGEGT. The CDR3 spans 18 residues. This CDR3 reads CASSYSPLAGGRSYEQYF. CDR3 sequence (DNA): TGTGCCAGCAGTTACTCCCCCCTAGCGGGGGGACGTAGCTACGAGCAGTACTTC.

V usage is TRBV19 and J usage is TRBJ1-2; tentative D call: TRBD1 (6 bases). Trimming left V 7 bases short and J 5 bases short, with 11 bases between. Germline V gene data show CDR1 as LNHDA and CDR2 as SQIVND (reference sequence). This CDR3 contains 12 residues. The CDR3 nucleotides are TGTGCCAGTACCAGGGACATGTATGGCTACACCTTC. Translated: CASTRDMYGYTF.

The chain uses TRBV19 and TRBJ1-2, with TRBD1 identical over 7 bases. This CDR3 has 14 amino acids. Germline lookup yields CDR1 LNHDA and CDR2 SQIVND (reference sequence). The V gene end was trimmed by 5 bases and the J gene end by 5 bases; junction bases not matched to a gene: 8. CDR3: CASSAQGISYGYTF. DNA of the CDR3: TGTGCCAGTAGTGCACAGGGGATTAGTTATGGCTACACCTTC.

The rearrangement links TRBV10-1 to TRBJ2-2; D perhaps matches TRBD2 (5 bases). The CDR3 is 17 amino acids. The V end lost 4 bases, the J end lost 0 bases, and 15 bases lay between the germline ends. Germline-derived CDR1 and CDR2 are WNHNN and SYGVQD (reference sequence). The CDR3 DNA is TGCGCCAGCAGTGGGATTTGCGGGCCTACGAACACCGGGGAGCTGTTTTTT. Residues: CASSGICGPTNTGELFF.

This clone was recorded once. The chain links TRBV7-8 to TRBJ2-2; possibly TRBD1 for D (6 bases). CDR1 and CDR2 from the germline V gene are SGHVS and FQNEAQ. Trimming left V 1 base short and J 6 bases short, with 9 bases between. The CDR3 spans 14 residues. The CDR3 protein is CASSLVSGAGELFF. In nucleotides, the CDR3 is TGTGCCAGCAGCTTAGTCTCAGGGGCCGGGGAGCTGTTTTTT.

The V gene is TRBV13, the J gene TRBJ1-4; 9 bases map to TRBD1. The CDR3 length is 15 residues. Germline V CDR1 and CDR2: PRHDT, FYEKMQ (reference sequence). J was trimmed by 8 bases and V by 5 bases; bases with no gene match: 9. The CDR3 bases are TGTGCCAGCAGCCCTGGGGGGACAGGGTACGAAAAACTGTTTTTT. As protein: CASSPGGTGYEKLFF.

The chain joins TRBV4-2 to TRBJ2-2; 10 bases line up with TRBD1. With 3 bases clipped from V and 0 bases from J, the junction kept 1 base outside the gene matches. This CDR3 contains 16 residues. The germline V gene encodes CDR1 LGHNA and CDR2 YNFKEQ. As DNA, the CDR3 is TGTGCCAGCAGCCATGGACAGGGGGCGAACACCGGGGAGCTGTTTTTT. It specifies CASSHGQGANTGELFF.

This rearrangement joins TRBV7-2 to TRBJ1-6; D is unresolved. The CDR3 covers 13 residues. Germline assignment: CDR1 SGHTA and CDR2 FQGNSA. V was trimmed by 5 bases and J by 3 bases, leaving 5 bases between them. The CDR3 here is CASSSNYNSPLHF. For the CDR3, the DNA is TGTGCCAGCAGCAGCAACTATAATTCACCCCTCCACTTT.

J is TRBJ2-3 and V is TRBV6-5, with 7 nucleotides matching TRBD2. The germline V gene has CDR1 MNHEY and CDR2 SVGAGI. This CDR3 has 15 amino acids. The trim removed 6 bases at V and 6 bases at J, leaving 12 bases unmatched. Written as DNA, the CDR3 is TGTGCCAGCAGATCACCTAGCGGCCAAAGGGATACGCAGTATTTT. Amino acids: CASRSPSGQRDTQYF.

Notes on this clone: Relative to the germline gene, one junction end is altered; a read error may explain this. This chain uses TRBV5-4 with TRBJ2-1, with 8 bases lining up with TRBD2. The CDR3 has 13 residues. Germline V gives CDR1 SGHNT, CDR2 YYREEE (reference sequence). CDR3 DNA sequence: TGTGCCAGCAGCCTCAGGGAGCGGGAGAAAAAGCTCTTC. It translates to CASSLREREKKLF.

The chain has TRBV29-1 and TRBJ2-3, with D maybe TRBD2 (5 bases). CDR3 length: 14 residues. Trimming stripped 4 bases from V and 4 bases from J, with 15 bases between. The V gene's germline CDR1 is SQVTM and CDR2 ANQGSEA. The CDR3 DNA sequence: TGCAGCGTTGGAGGCGTGGACTGGGCAGATACGCAGTATTTT. It specifies CSVGGVDWADTQYF.

This sequence joins TRBV19 and TRBJ2-5; TRBD1 matches 9 bases. This CDR3 is 14 amino acids long. The ends lost 3 bases at V and 4 bases at J; junction bases unmatched: 3. CDR1 is LNHDA, CDR2 SQIVND, per germline (reference sequence). The chain's CDR3 is CASSIGTGRETQYF. CDR3 DNA: TGTGCCAGTAGTATCGGGACAGGGAGAGAGACCCAGTACTTC.

The rearrangement uses TRBV9 and TRBJ2-7; maybe TRBD1 (6 bases). Trimming stripped 1 base from V and 6 bases from J, with 14 bases between. This CDR3 is 14 amino acids long. Germline values: CDR1 SGDLS, CDR2 YYNGEE. CDR3 loop: CASSVSPGGAEQYF. DNA for the CDR3: TGTGCCAGCAGCGTATCCCCTGGGGGCGCCGAGCAGTACTTC.

This chain links TRBV5-1 with TRBJ2-1; D is unresolved. The germline CDR1 and CDR2 sequences are SGHRS and YFSETQ. With 1 base removed from V and 6 bases from J, the gap between germline ends came to 11 bases. The CDR3 has 14 amino acids. CDR3 bases: TGCGCCAGCAGCTTGTACTATTCGGGCAATGAGCAGTTCTTC. Encoded protein: CASSLYYSGNEQFF.

The gene calls are TRBV9 and TRBJ2-1, with TRBD2 matching 10 bases. The CDR3 length is 14 residues. Germline loops: CDR1 SGDLS, CDR2 YYNGEE. Unmatched junction bases numbered 2, after V lost 0 bases and J lost 8 bases. The CDR3 DNA reads TGTGCCAGCAGCGTAGCTAGCGGGAGAGATGAGCAGTTCTTC. This gives the protein CASSVASGRDEQFF.

This CDR3 is CASSPSQGIGEKLFF. Written as DNA, the CDR3 is TGTGCCAGCAGTCCATCACAGGGGATAGGAGAAAAACTGTTTTTT. This chain connects TRBV28 to TRBJ1-4; 7 nucleotides agree with TRBD1. Trimming cost V 5 bases and J 8 bases; bases outside gene matches: 11. In germline, CDR1 is MDHEN, CDR2 SYDVKM. This CDR3 comprises 15 residues.

V usage is TRBV4-1 and J usage is TRBJ2-7, with TRBD1 identical over 9 bases. With V trimmed by 4 bases and J by 4 bases, 11 bases remained unmatched. In germline, CDR1 is MGHRA, CDR2 YSYEKL. The CDR3 runs to 16 residues. DNA for the CDR3: TGCGCCAGCAGCCCGGAGGGACAGGGTAGATTTTACGAGCAGTACTTC. Protein product: CASSPEGQGRFYEQYF.

The chain couples TRBV5-1 to TRBJ1-3; no firm D call. Germline V lookup: CDR1 SGHRS, CDR2 YFSETQ. V dropped 4 bases and J dropped 2 bases, with 13 bases sitting between them. The CDR3 runs to 15 residues. Written as DNA, the CDR3 is TGCGCCAGCAGCACCGACGCTACAGCTGGAAACACCATATATTTT. This codes for CASSTDATAGNTIYF.

This clone was observed once. V usage is TRBV19 and J usage is TRBJ2-2, with D perhaps matching TRBD1 (5 bases). Germline V lookup: CDR1 LNHDA, CDR2 SQIVND (reference sequence). The CDR3 length is 14 residues. V lost 0 bases and J lost 6, with 8 bases in between. The CDR3 DNA is TGTGCCAGTAGTATAGACAGGGCCCCCGGGGAGCTGTTTTTT. It translates to CASSIDRAPGELFF.

J is TRBJ1-2 and V is TRBV18, with 9 positions matching TRBD1. The germline gives CDR1 KGHSH, CDR2 LQKENI. J was trimmed by 8 bases and V by 3 bases; bases with no gene match: 7. The CDR3 loop spans 14 amino acids. CDR3 sequence: CASSPFRDRDGYTF. The CDR3 nucleotides are TGTGCCAGCTCACCGTTCCGGGACAGGGACGGCTACACCTTC.

This clone is a singleton in its sample. This chain uses TRBV6-6 with TRBJ1-2; D ambiguous. The CDR3 has 15 residues. Between the trimmed V and J ends, which lost 4 bases and 3 bases, there was a span of 15 bases. Looked up from germline, CDR1 is MNHNY and CDR2 is SVGAGI (reference sequence). The CDR3, as DNA: TGTGCCAGCAGTTCGGACTTCTCCTACGACTATGGCTACACCTTC. This encodes CASSSDFSYDYGYTF.

This chain connects TRBV11-2 to TRBJ2-7, with 9 bases aligning to TRBD2. Trimming removed 6 bases from V and 6 bases from J; junction bases left unmatched: 12. Germline V gene data show CDR1 as SGHAT and CDR2 as FQNNGV. This CDR3 has 15 residues. The CDR3 DNA follows: TGTGCCAGCAGTCCAGAGGGGCTAGCGGGATCCGAGCAGTACTTC. Its translation is CASSPEGLAGSEQYF.